A selection of T cell receptor beta chains follows, all from one sample in a study of sequential checkpoint blockade in melanoma. This table comes from immunoSEQ multiplex PCR, and its TCRdb copy is limited to in-frame clones, with some not included. The sample gives over 15,000 clones, roughly 66% of which show up once; approximately 19% is in the top ten. The sample here was CD8+ T cells sorted from blood (inferred from file names), taken from a patient given nivolumab and ipilimumab in sequence. The receptors stem from a human donor with melanoma. Both conserved end residues are part of each CDR3. The D gene is left open where the match is weak. For some rows the clone size is stated as once, few or many, or as a class when expanded; others skip it.

V gene,clone size,J gene,D gene,CDR3 protein,CDR3 DNA
TRBV5-1,few,TRBJ1-1,TRBD1,CASTRTWTGGTEAFF,TGCGCCAGCACCCGTACCTGGACAGGGGGCACTGAAGCTTTCTTT
TRBV6-4,.,TRBJ2-1,TRBD2,CASTEREGSYNEQFF,TGTGCCAGCACGGAGCGGGAGGGCTCCTACAATGAGCAGTTCTTC
TRBV28,.,TRBJ1-5,.,CASSPSPPEGFQPQHF,TGTGCCAGCAGTCCCTCTCCTCCGGAGGGTTTTCAGCCCCAGCATTTT
TRBV6-5,.,TRBJ1-5,TRBD1,CASSFGTGGNQPQHF,TGTGCCAGCAGTTTCGGGACAGGGGGCAATCAGCCCCAGCATTTT
TRBV2,large,TRBJ1-2,.,CASSEWRGPNYGYTF,TGTGCCAGCAGTGAATGGCGGGGGCCTAACTATGGCTACACCTTC
TRBV7-2,once,TRBJ2-7,.,CASSLAGGGSYEQYF,TGTGCCAGCAGCTTAGCGGGGGGTGGCTCCTACGAGCAGTACTTC
TRBV7-9,medium-sized,TRBJ2-3,TRBD2,CASSRLAGGQTDTQYF,TGTGCCAGCAGCAGACTAGCGGGGGGGCAGACAGATACGCAGTATTTT
TRBV30,.,TRBJ1-1,.,CAWSVQVNTEAFF,TGTGCCTGGAGTGTACAGGTGAACACTGAAGCTTTCTTT
TRBV27,.,TRBJ2-7,.,CATQTDSYEQYF,TGTGCCACACAGACGGACTCCTACGAGCAGTACTTC
TRBV2,few,TRBJ1-2,TRBD1,CASSVTGSFDGYTF,TGTGCCAGCAGTGTGACAGGGTCGTTCGATGGCTACACCTTC
TRBV7-9,.,TRBJ1-5,TRBD1,CASSSSVQGAYQPQHF,TGTGCCAGCAGCTCCTCCGTCCAGGGGGCCTATCAGCCCCAGCATTTT
TRBV5-6,.,TRBJ2-5,TRBD1,CASSPWDRSQETQYF,TGTGCCAGCAGCCCCTGGGACAGATCTCAAGAGACCCAGTACTTC
TRBV29-1,.,TRBJ2-5,.,CSVVDYGTQYF,TGCAGCGTTGTGGACTATGGGACCCAGTACTTC
TRBV6-4,.,TRBJ2-3,TRBD1,CASSVEGGGTDTQYF,TGTGCCAGCAGTGTTGAAGGGGGCGGCACAGATACGCAGTATTTT
TRBV28,medium-sized,TRBJ2-7,.,CASSLHGRGVEQYF,TGTGCCAGCAGTTTGCACGGCCGCGGGGTCGAGCAGTACTTC
TRBV10-2,.,TRBJ2-1,TRBD2,CASSEGGLASYNEQFF,TGCGCCAGCAGTGAGGGGGGACTAGCGTCCTACAATGAGCAGTTCTTC
TRBV5-8,few,TRBJ2-1,TRBD2,CASSLGSGNRNEQFF,TGTGCCAGCAGCTTGGGTAGCGGGAATCGCAATGAGCAGTTCTTC
TRBV7-9,.,TRBJ1-2,.,CASSLAGRTARDYTF,TGTGCCAGCAGCTTAGCCGGCAGGACCGCCCGGGACTACACCTTC
TRBV12-5,.,TRBJ1-2,TRBD1,CASGLSPTSGQTYGYTF,TGTGCTAGTGGTTTGTCCCCGACATCGGGACAGACGTATGGCTACACCTTC
TRBV6-6,.,TRBJ2-7,.,CASQRWRGRDEQYF,TGTGCCAGCCAAAGGTGGCGGGGGCGGGACGAGCAGTACTTC